The 12 T cell receptor beta chains below were found in one sample sequenced in a study of blood T cell repertoires in COVID-19. Sequenced by immunoSEQ multiplex PCR; TCRdb stores in-frame clones only, minus some. The data show a few hundred thousand clones, with 75% to 90% seen just once and 4% to 5.5% held by the top ten. Sequencing was performed on peripheral blood. These receptors all come from a human donor in a cohort sampled during active COVID-19.

The gene calls are TRBV4-2 and TRBJ2-3; D might be TRBD1 (6 bases). Germline CDR1 and CDR2: LGHNA and YNFKEQ. V was cut by 0 bases and J by 4 bases, with 20 bases left in between. This CDR3 spans 18 amino acids. In nucleotides, the CDR3 is TGTGCCAGCAGCCAAGATAGGGTGGGCAGGGGTTCTGCAGATACGCAGTATTTT. Translated, it gives CASSQDRVGRGSADTQYF.

This sequence joins TRBV6-5 and TRBJ1-5, with 9 bases matching TRBD1. The CDR3 totals 15 residues. J gave up 2 bases and V 8 bases, and 7 bases lay outside the gene matches. Per the germline V gene, CDR1 is MNHEY and CDR2 is SVGAGI. The chain's CDR3 is CASAGQGSGNQPQHF. CDR3 nucleotides: TGTGCCAGCGCGGGACAGGGAAGCGGCAATCAGCCCCAGCATTTT.

This chain connects TRBV18 to TRBJ1-1; 8 bases line up with TRBD1. The CDR3 spans 14 residues. V shed 2 bases, J shed 5 bases, and the junction held 4 bases outside the gene matches. Looked up from germline, CDR1 is KGHSH and CDR2 is LQKENI. CDR3 sequence: CASSPMTGETEAFF. In DNA form, the CDR3 reads TGTGCCAGCTCACCAATGACAGGGGAGACTGAAGCTTTCTTT.

The chain employs TRBV7-3 and TRBJ2-5; 10 bases match TRBD2. Germline loops: CDR1 SGHTA, CDR2 FQGTGA. The CDR3 extends over 15 amino acids. V lost 5 bases and J lost 5; bases outside the gene matches: 8. In nucleotides, the CDR3 is TGTGCCAGCAGCGAAACTAGCGGGGTGGGGGAGACCCAGTACTTC. Encoded protein: CASSETSGVGETQYF.

The V and J genes are TRBV27 and TRBJ2-3, with TRBD1 matching over 9 bases. The germline V gene has CDR1 MNHEY and CDR2 SMNVEV (reference sequence). The CDR3 is 13 residues long. V gave up 6 bases and J gave up 8 bases; unmatched junction bases: 6. The CDR3 sequence: CASRGGQGRTQYF. The CDR3 DNA sequence: TGTGCCAGCAGGGGGGGACAGGGTCGTACGCAGTATTTT.

The chain combines TRBV7-9 with TRBJ1-2, with 11 nucleotides matching TRBD1. With V trimmed by 7 bases and J by 9 bases, 10 bases remained unmatched. This CDR3 has 14 residues. Germline loops: CDR1 SEHNR, CDR2 FQNEAQ (reference sequence). CDR3 region: CASTPGQGAPSYTF. The CDR3 DNA sequence: TGTGCCAGCACCCCCGGACAGGGGGCCCCAAGCTACACCTTC.

The chain links TRBV6-2 or TRBV6-3 to TRBJ2-2; possible D gene TRBD2, 5 bases. The V gene's germline CDR1 is MNHEY and CDR2 SVGEGT. This CDR3 has 15 amino acids. The ends were cut back, 3 bases at V and 2 bases at J, with 10 bases in the middle. In nucleotides, the CDR3 is TGTGCCAGCAGTTATCAGGACTCAAACACCGGGGAGCTGTTTTTT. Translated: CASSYQDSNTGELFF.

V is TRBV5-4 and J is TRBJ1-3; D is possibly TRBD1 (5 bases). There are 15 residues in the CDR3. Trimming shortened V by 0 bases and J by 0 bases, and 7 bases separated the two germline ends. The germline V gene has CDR1 SGHNT and CDR2 YYREEE (reference sequence). CDR3 in amino acids: CASSLDRLSGNTIYF. CDR3 nucleotide sequence: TGTGCCAGCAGCTTGGACAGGCTCTCTGGAAACACCATATATTTT.

This clone was detected a few times. This chain uses TRBV2 with TRBJ1-1; D not certain. The CDR3 is made up of 13 amino acids. Germline V CDR1 and CDR2: SNHLY, FYNNEI. V was clipped by 4 bases and J by 0 bases, with 6 bases between them. CDR3 sequence (DNA): TGTGCCAGCAGTGGTAATCTGAACACTGAAGCTTTCTTT. Translating it yields CASSGNLNTEAFF.

This chain joins TRBV6-6 and TRBJ2-7; 12 bases agree with TRBD2. The J segment lost 5 bases and the V segment lost 7 bases, leaving 6 bases of the junction unmatched. Germline V gives CDR1 MNHNY, CDR2 SVGAGI (reference sequence). The CDR3 runs 14 residues. CDR3 protein: CASTFLAGGDEQYF. The DNA of the CDR3 is TGTGCCAGCACCTTTCTAGCGGGAGGGGACGAGCAGTACTTC.

This chain connects TRBV28 to TRBJ1-5; 8 nucleotides agree with TRBD1. After removal of 6 bases from V and 6 bases from J, the junction contained 10 bases not matched to a gene. The length of the CDR3 is 15 residues. CDR1 and CDR2 (germline): MDHEN, SYDVKM. CDR3 region: CASSTGQGLLQPQHF. In DNA, the CDR3 is TGTGCCAGCAGCACAGGACAGGGACTACTTCAGCCCCAGCATTTT.

The rearrangement uses TRBV7-8 and TRBJ2-7, with 11 bases matching TRBD1. The CDR3 contains 15 residues. The V gene end was trimmed by 4 bases and the J gene end by 4 bases; junction bases not matched to a gene: 6. Looked up from germline, CDR1 is SGHVS and CDR2 is FQNEAQ. The CDR3 DNA follows: TGTGCCAGCAGCTCTCTCGGACAGGGGGCTTACGAGCAGTACTTC. Translation: CASSSLGQGAYEQYF.